A single sample gave rise to the 22 T cell receptor beta chains below, sequenced in a study of identical twins. TCRdb re-derived calls from the 5' RACE reads in MiXCR, one entry per CDR3 protein. The sample lists some 900,000 distinct CDR3 sequences; 9% to 15% were seen once. These data were also filed under a second study, of yellow fever vaccine responses in identical twins.

The specimen sequenced was PBMCs. Receptor source: a woman aged 18-29 years in good health.

In its sample, this clonotype was seen a few times. The rearrangement links TRBV2 to TRBJ2-1; D gene uncertain. The V gene's germline CDR1 is SNHLY and CDR2 FYNNEI. This CDR3 has 13 amino acids. Trimming removed 2 bases from V and 4 bases from J, with 6 bases in between. CDR3 sequence reads: CASSENSYNEQFF. CDR3 sequence (DNA): TGTGCCAGCAGTGAAAACTCGTACAATGAGCAGTTCTTC.

In its sample, this clonotype was seen many times. This sequence joins TRBV3-1 and TRBJ2-1, with D perhaps matching TRBD2 (6 bases). V lost 0 bases to trimming and J lost 5 bases, with 11 bases between them. Per germline, CDR1 LGHDT and CDR2 YNNKEL (reference sequence). This CDR3 has 15 amino acids. CDR3 protein: CASSQERRGHNEQFF. As DNA, the CDR3 is TGTGCCAGCAGCCAAGAGCGGAGGGGACACAATGAGCAGTTCTTC.

This clonotype was found a few times. The chain recombines TRBV3-1 with TRBJ1-2; D not certain. Germline CDR1 and CDR2: LGHDT and YNNKEL (reference sequence). Trimming pared 1 base from V and 6 bases from J, leaving 9 bases between. The length of the CDR3 is 13 residues. CDR3 bases: TGTGCCAGCAGCCAAGGAACTTACGATGGCTACACCTTC. This encodes CASSQGTYDGYTF.

This clonotype was counted many times. J is TRBJ2-2 and V is TRBV4-1, with TRBD2 matching over 7 bases. CDR3 size: 16 residues. Germline trimming cut 1 base from V and 1 base from J; bases unmatched to any gene: 3. Germline CDR1 and CDR2: MGHRA and YSYEKL. The CDR3 region is CASSQVGTKNTGELFF. CDR3 DNA sequence: TGCGCCAGCAGCCAAGTTGGGACTAAGAACACCGGGGAGCTGTTTTTT.

The chain recombines TRBV28 with TRBJ2-2; 10 bases are shared with TRBD1. Trimming cost V 8 bases and J 3 bases; bases outside gene matches: 6. From germline, CDR1 is MDHEN and CDR2 SYDVKM. This CDR3 is 15 amino acids long. In nucleotides, the CDR3 is TGTGCCAGCTTTTGGGGACAGGGGTACACCGGGGAGCTGTTTTTT. Translating it yields CASFWGQGYTGELFF.

There are a few counts of this clonotype. The chain combines TRBV10-3 with TRBJ2-7; 10 bases line up with TRBD2. After removal of 5 bases from V and 4 bases from J, the junction contained 5 bases not matched to a gene. CDR1 and CDR2 (germline): ENHRY, SYGVKD. The CDR3 consists of 14 residues. For the CDR3, the DNA is TGTGCCATCAGTAAGGCTAGCGGGAGTTACGAGCAGTACTTC. It encodes CAISKASGSYEQYF.

This chain connects TRBV27 to TRBJ2-5; TRBD1 or TRBD2 may be the D gene (5 bases each). Germline V gives CDR1 MNHEY, CDR2 SMNVEV (reference sequence). CDR3 length: 14 amino acids. Trimming removed 0 bases from V and 7 bases from J, with 12 bases in between. The CDR3 DNA is TGTGCCAGCAGTTTATCCGGGACCGCGCCGACCCAGTACTTC. Translated, it gives CASSLSGTAPTQYF.

This chain uses TRBV10-2 with TRBJ1-2; a weak D match, TRBD1 (5 bases). The length of the CDR3 is 10 residues. Per the germline V gene, CDR1 is WSHSY and CDR2 is SAAADI. Trimming pared 10 bases from V and 7 bases from J, leaving 10 bases between. The CDR3 DNA reads as TGCGCCACCCGGGGGGGTGGCTACACCTTC. Its translation: CATRGGGYTF.

This clonotype has just a few counts. This chain joins TRBV11-2 and TRBJ2-2; TRBD1 agrees at 8 bases. The V gene end was trimmed by 7 bases and the J gene end by 4 bases; junction bases not matched to a gene: 8. Germline loops: CDR1 SGHAT, CDR2 FQNNGV. The CDR3 is 15 amino acids. The CDR3 bases are TGTGCCAGCATCAAACTGGACAGGGCCACCGGGGAGCTGTTTTTT. This sequence encodes CASIKLDRATGELFF.

This clonotype was observed at least ten times. The gene calls are TRBV7-8 and TRBJ2-3; 9 nucleotides align to TRBD2. Per the germline V gene, CDR1 is SGHVS and CDR2 is FQNEAQ. V lost 5 bases, J lost 6 bases, and 6 bases stayed unmatched. The length of the CDR3 is 14 residues. The CDR3 here is CASSPAGGADTQYF. CDR3 DNA: TGTGCCAGCAGCCCAGCGGGAGGAGCGGATACGCAGTATTTT.

The V gene is TRBV7-8, the J gene TRBJ2-5, with 9 bases matching TRBD2. CDR3 length equals 16 residues. J was trimmed by 5 bases and V by 1 base; bases with no gene match: 8. The V gene's germline CDR1 is SGHVS and CDR2 FQNEAQ. This CDR3 reads CASSLEIGAGGETQYF. DNA of the CDR3: TGTGCCAGCAGCTTAGAAATTGGCGCGGGAGGGGAGACCCAGTACTTC.

The chain employs TRBV7-8 and TRBJ2-7, with TRBD1 matching 9 bases. CDR3 length: 16 residues. V lost 5 bases, J lost 6 bases, and 14 bases stayed unmatched. Germline CDR1 is SGHVS and CDR2 is FQNEAQ. The CDR3 nucleotides are TGTGCCAGCAGCCAACACGACAGGGGGTACTTTCCCGAGCAGTACGTC. Amino acids: CASSQHDRGYFPEQYV.

This clonotype was seen a single time. This chain's CDR3 is CASSLWSSHQETQYF. In DNA form, the CDR3 reads TGTGCCAGCAGCTTATGGAGCAGCCACCAAGAGACCCAGTACTTC. The chain recombines TRBV7-9 with TRBJ2-5, with unresolved D. The ends were cut back, 2 bases at V and 0 bases at J, with 10 bases in the middle. CDR1 and CDR2 (germline): SEHNR, FQNEAQ (reference sequence). This CDR3 has 15 residues.

The V and J genes are TRBV19 and TRBJ2-2, with 7 nucleotides matching TRBD2. This CDR3 is 15 amino acids long. Germline trimming cut 7 bases from V and 7 bases from J; bases unmatched to any gene: 12. The germline V gene has CDR1 LNHDA and CDR2 SQIVND (reference sequence). The CDR3 DNA follows: TGTGCCAGTACCGTGGCGGGAGATCTAATCGGGGAGCTGTTTTTT. It codes for CASTVAGDLIGELFF.

This clonotype was observed a few times. The V call is TRBV12-3 or TRBV12-4, the J call TRBJ2-7; no reliable D call. Trimming stripped 2 bases from V and 4 bases from J, with 12 bases between. The CDR3 has 14 residues. DNA for the CDR3: TGTGCCAGCAGTTTAAAGGGCCTAAGGTACGAGCAGTACTTC. It specifies CASSLKGLRYEQYF.

This chain joins TRBV10-2 and TRBJ2-1, with 10 bases matching TRBD2. This CDR3 is 14 amino acids long. V was pared by 2 bases and J by 12 bases, with 7 bases of the junction left unmatched. Germline V CDR1 and CDR2: WSHSY, SAAADI. The CDR3 reads CASSEAVAGGRQFF. CDR3 nucleotide sequence: TGCGCCAGCAGTGAGGCGGTAGCGGGGGGCCGGCAGTTCTTC.

The chain uses TRBV9 and TRBJ2-1; either TRBD1 or TRBD2 may supply D (6 bases each). The germline V gene encodes CDR1 SGDLS and CDR2 YYNGEE. Trimming removed 0 bases at V and 7 bases at J, with 14 bases between. CDR3 length equals 15 residues. The DNA for the CDR3 is TGTGCCAGCAGCGTAGAGGAGGGGGTCGGGAATGAGCAGTTCTTC. As protein: CASSVEEGVGNEQFF.

In this sample, this clonotype turned up many times. The V call is TRBV5-1, the J call TRBJ2-1, with no clear D. This CDR3 has 14 amino acids. V was clipped by 0 bases and J by 7 bases, with 11 bases between them. Germline V gene lookup returns CDR1 SGHRS and CDR2 YFSETQ. In DNA form, the CDR3 reads TGCGCCAGCAGCTTGGAGAGTAGCTTAAATGAGCAGTTCTTC. It translates to CASSLESSLNEQFF.

In this sample, this clonotype turned up a few times. The chain uses TRBV7-6 and TRBJ2-2; D ambiguous. Trimming removed 7 bases from V and 8 bases from J, with 14 bases in between. The CDR3 runs to 13 residues. Germline V lookup: CDR1 SGHVS, CDR2 FNYEAQ. The chain's CDR3 is CASTEMAGGELFF. CDR3 DNA sequence: TGTGCCAGCACTGAAATGGCTGGTGGGGAGCTGTTTTTT. Full variable domain (missing parts from reference TRBV7-6 and TRBJ2-2): GAGVSQSPRYKVTKRGQDVALRCDPISGHVSLYWYRQALGQGPEFLTYFNYEAQQDKSGLPNDRFSAERPEGSISTLTIQRTEQRDSAMYRCASTEMAGGELFFGEGSRLTVL.

The table lists this clonotype with a few counts. The chain couples TRBV5-1 to TRBJ2-5; D may be TRBD1 (6 bases). The germline gives CDR1 SGHRS, CDR2 YFSETQ. V dropped 4 bases and J dropped 7 bases, with 17 bases sitting between them. CDR3 size: 14 residues. The CDR3 DNA reads as TGCGCCAGCAGCCCCGAGGGGGTCTACGGGACCCAGTACTTC. This gives the protein CASSPEGVYGTQYF.

This clonotype appeared many times. The chain combines TRBV14 with TRBJ2-1, with D uncertain. The CDR3 loop spans 13 amino acids. V was cut by 1 base and J by 9 bases, with 10 bases left in between. Germline CDR1 and CDR2: SGHDN and FVKESK. The CDR3 nucleotides read TGTGCCAGCAGCCAAGTAAACGTTGGTGAGCAGTTCTTC. Protein: CASSQVNVGEQFF. Drawing the rest from reference TRBV14 and TRBJ2-1, the complete variable domain is EAGVTQFPSHSVIEKGQTVTLRCDPISGHDNLYWYRRVMGKEIKFLLHFVKESKQDESGMPNNRFLAERTGGTYSTLKVQPAELEDSGVYFCASSQVNVGEQFFGPGTRLTVL.

This clonotype was seen more than once but under ten times. The chain recombines TRBV28 with TRBJ2-2; TRBD2 matches at 7 bases. Trimming at V came to 10 bases and at J to 0 bases, leaving 2 bases not matched to a gene. From germline, CDR1 is MDHEN and CDR2 SYDVKM. This CDR3 has 13 amino acids. The CDR3 loop is CATSGTNTGELFF. CDR3 DNA: TGTGCCACTAGCGGAACGAACACCGGGGAGCTGTTTTTT.